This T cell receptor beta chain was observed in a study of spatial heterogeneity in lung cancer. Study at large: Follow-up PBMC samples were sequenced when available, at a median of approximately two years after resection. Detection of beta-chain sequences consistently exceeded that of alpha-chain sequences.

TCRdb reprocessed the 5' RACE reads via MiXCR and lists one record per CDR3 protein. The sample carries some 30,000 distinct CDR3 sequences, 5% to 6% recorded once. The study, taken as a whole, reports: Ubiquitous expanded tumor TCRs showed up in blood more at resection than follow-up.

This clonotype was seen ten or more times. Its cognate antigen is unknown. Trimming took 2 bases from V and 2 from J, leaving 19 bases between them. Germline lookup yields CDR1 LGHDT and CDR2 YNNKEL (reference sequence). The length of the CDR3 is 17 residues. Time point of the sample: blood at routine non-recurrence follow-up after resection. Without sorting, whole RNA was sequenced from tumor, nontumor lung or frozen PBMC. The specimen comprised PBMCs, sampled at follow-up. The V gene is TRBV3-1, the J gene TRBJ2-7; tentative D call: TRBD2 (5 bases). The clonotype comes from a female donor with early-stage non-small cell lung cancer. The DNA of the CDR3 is TGTGCCAGCAGCCAAACTTTTGCGAGGGCCGGTCCCTACGAGCAGTACTTC. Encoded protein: CASSQTFARAGPYEQYF.